This T cell receptor beta chain originates from a study of OX40 agonist ivuxolimab in advanced cancers. As for the study in general: Patients were dosed with the agonistic anti-OX40 (CD134) antibody ivuxolimab. Partial responses were achieved by three patients, one with hepatocellular carcinoma and two with cutaneous melanoma.

Regarding this clone: Its antigen is still unknown.

Findings and caveats of the study: Researchers report that CD8+ T cells had, on average, more expanded clones than CD4+. With doses of 0.1-3.0 mg/kg, partial responders showed among the lowest clonal expansion.

Sequenced by immunoSEQ multiplex PCR; TCRdb stores in-frame clones only, minus some. The sample has 60,000 to 100,000 clones, around 90% seen once. The starting material was CD4+ or CD8+ T cells sorted from blood, obtained in a trial of the OX40 agonist ivuxolimab. This TCR came from an adult with an advanced solid tumor such as melanoma, head and neck, liver or kidney cancer.

The CDR3 is CASTKDGNTEAFF. CDR3 DNA: TGTGCCAGCACCAAGGACGGGAACACTGAAGCTTTCTTT. This rearrangement joins TRBV2 to TRBJ1-1, with D unclear. V lost 7 bases and J 1 base, leaving 10 bases between the germline ends. Germline CDR1 and CDR2: SNHLY and FYNNEI. This CDR3 region has 13 residues. Using reference TRBV2 and TRBJ1-1 for the parts outside the CDR3, the full variable domain is EPEVTQTPSHQVTQMGQEVILRCVPISNHLYFYWYRQILGQKVEFLVSFYNNEISEKSEIFDDQFSVERPDGSNFTLKIRSTKLEDSAMYFCASTKDGNTEAFFGQGTRLTVV.